This TCR beta chain was observed in a study of metastatic and nonmetastatic thyroid tumors. Study as a whole: Comparison of repertoires was carried out across blood and tumor or nodule tissue from malignant and benign thyroid patients.

In the study's own analysis: Clinicopathological groups differed in CDR3, with these differences serving to build a distant-metastasis classifier for papillary thyroid cancer. TCRdb reprocessed the PCR reads using MiXCR. V and J calls and clone size were set by TCRdb, not the authors. The sample records around 5,000 clones, over 25% being singletons. Not a single patient had been given any form of treatment at any point before undergoing thyroid surgery. Broader study findings: Reports indicated that malignant thyroid tumors showed significantly higher TCR beta diversity than benign nodules did, in blood and tumor.

Only a few counts were recorded for this clone. The antigen remains unidentified. The length of the CDR3 is 15 residues. The V end lost 6 bases, the J end lost 1 base, and 16 bases lay between the germline ends. Germline-derived CDR1 and CDR2 are LNHNV and YYDKDF (reference sequence). The sample comprised adjacent normal tissue. The chain has TRBV15 and TRBJ2-7; tentatively, D is TRBD1 or TRBD2 (5 bases each). The source of this sequence is a female donor with papillary thyroid cancer or a benign thyroid nodule (not recorded which). Some clones in this sample may be carry-over from other donors' samples. DNA for the CDR3: TGTGCCACCAGTGCTAACCGGGACGGGTCCTACGAGCAGTACTTC. It is translated as CATSANRDGSYEQYF.